Detailed here is one T cell receptor (beta chain). The antigen is unknown. Measured with immunoSEQ multiplex PCR; TCRdb has only the in-frame clones, and not every one. The sample shows fewer than 120,000 clones, 85% to 95% of them seen only once. This sample was taken from a study of graft-versus-host responses after intestinal transplantation. The overall study: Those transplanted obtained multivisceral, liver-intestinal, or isolated intestinal grafts. For approximately three years after anti-thymocyte globulin induction, all recipients took tacrolimus and steroids. Study-level points and caveats: Declines in HvG clones occurring early post-transplant were associated with peak circulating GvH clone levels.

The sample was unstimulated CD8+ T cells sorted from spleen or lymph node cells, taken before intestinal transplant. The sequence was collected from a human donor who received an intestinal transplant.

The CDR3 nucleotides are TGTGCCAGCAGCTCCGGGGGTTGGAACGAGCAGTACTTC. Translated, it gives CASSSGGWNEQYF. The chain is built from TRBV7-9 and TRBJ2-7; possibly TRBD2 for D (6 bases). Trimming removed 4 bases from V and 5 bases from J, with 12 bases in between. The CDR3 sequence is 13 residues long. The germline CDR1 and CDR2 sequences are SEHNR and FQNEAQ (reference sequence).